The 30 T cell receptor beta chains below all came from one sample that was sequenced in a study of T cell changes during pregnancy in multiple sclerosis. The repertoire was sequenced with immunoSEQ multiplex PCR; TCRdb's copy has only in-frame clones and lacks some. The sample has 45,000 to 50,000 clones; 94% are singletons. The sequencing used CD8+ T cells from peripheral blood mononuclear cells, collected in the first trimester of pregnancy. These receptors all stem from a female donor with multiple sclerosis, enrolled in a pregnancy study.

The DNA of the CDR3 is TGTGCCAGCAGCTTTGGGACAGGGGGGATCACTGAAGCTTTCTTT. Amino acid sequence: CASSFGTGGITEAFF. V usage is TRBV7-3 and J usage is TRBJ1-1; TRBD1 agrees at 11 bases. J lost 4 bases, V lost 3 bases, and 4 bases had no gene match. The germline V gene has CDR1 SGHTA and CDR2 FQGTGA. This CDR3 has 15 residues. Full variable domain (remainder filled in from reference TRBV7-3 and TRBJ1-1): GAGVSQTPSNKVTEKGKYVELRCDPISGHTALYWYRQSLGQGPEFLIYFQGTGAADDSGLPNDRFFAVRPEGSVSTLKIQRTERGDSAVYLCASSFGTGGITEAFFGQGTRLTVV.

The chain uses TRBV11-2 and TRBJ2-7; 7 bases are a match to TRBD2. From germline, CDR1 is SGHAT and CDR2 FQNNGV. Trimming removed 3 bases from V and 4 bases from J; junction bases left unmatched: 6. The CDR3 loop spans 14 amino acids. The CDR3 reads CASSFGGTDYEQYF. The CDR3 bases are TGTGCCAGCAGCTTCGGGGGGACGGATTACGAGCAGTACTTC.

This sequence joins TRBV19 and TRBJ2-1, with D possibly matching TRBD2 (6 bases). Trimming took 6 bases from V and 6 from J, leaving 24 bases between them. CDR3 length: 17 amino acids. Germline V gives CDR1 LNHDA, CDR2 SQIVND (reference sequence). The CDR3 DNA reads as TGTGCCAGTAGCATTTGGAGGTTGGACATGGAGGGCAATGAGCAGTTCTTC. Translation gives CASSIWRLDMEGNEQFF.

This rearrangement joins TRBV7-9 to TRBJ2-7, with 10 bases lining up with TRBD2. The CDR3 is made up of 14 amino acids. Trimming at V came to 5 bases and at J to 2 bases, leaving 3 bases not matched to a gene. Germline CDR1 SEHNR, CDR2 FQNEAQ (reference sequence). The CDR3 bases are TGTGCCAGCAGCCAAAGCGGGGGGGCCTACGAGCAGTACTTC. Translation gives CASSQSGGAYEQYF.

This clone was seen once. The chain combines TRBV4-1 with TRBJ1-1, with D tentatively TRBD1 (6 bases). Germline V gives CDR1 MGHRA, CDR2 YSYEKL. The CDR3 is 13 amino acids. The V and J ends lost 8 bases and 1 base respectively, with 11 bases between them. DNA for the CDR3: TGCGCCAGCCAGAGGGGGGGGAACACTGAAGCTTTCTTT. Encoded protein: CASQRGGNTEAFF.

The chain combines TRBV5-5 with TRBJ2-7; possible D gene TRBD1, 5 bases. Germline CDR1 is SGHKS and CDR2 is YYEKEE (reference sequence). The CDR3 extends over 15 amino acids. The V gene lost 0 bases and the J gene lost 2 bases, with 12 bases spanning the gap. CDR3 nucleotides: TGTGCCAGCAGCTTGGCCTTGTGGGGCCCCTACGAGCAGTACTTC. It specifies CASSLALWGPYEQYF.

This rearrangement joins TRBV5-1 to TRBJ1-5; possibly TRBD1 for D (5 bases). CDR3 length equals 15 residues. The germline CDR1 and CDR2 sequences are SGHRS and YFSETQ. Deletions cut 1 base from V and 5 bases from J, with 13 bases between. Here the CDR3 reads CASSLTGRGDQPQHF. CDR3 sequence (DNA): TGCGCCAGCAGCTTGACCGGGAGGGGAGATCAGCCCCAGCATTTT.

Here the CDR3 DNA reads TGTGCCAGCACCCTCCGGGGGGCGGTCTACGAGCAGTACTTC. Its protein is CASTLRGAVYEQYF. The genes are TRBV7-8 and TRBJ2-7; maybe TRBD2 (7 bases). This CDR3 is built from 14 residues. Trimming pared 7 bases from V and 3 bases from J, leaving 16 bases between. CDR1 and CDR2 (germline): SGHVS, FQNEAQ.

The chain has TRBV7-2 and TRBJ2-1; 8 bases line up with TRBD1. The V segment lost 3 bases and the J segment 6 bases; nucleotides outside the gene matches: 7. Germline CDR1 SGHTA, CDR2 FQGNSA. This CDR3 has 15 residues. The CDR3 DNA reads as TGTGCCAGCAGCTTGAAGGACAGGGCGTCCAATGAGCAGTTCTTC. Its protein product is CASSLKDRASNEQFF. Full variable domain (missing parts from reference TRBV7-2 and TRBJ2-1): GAGVSQSPSNKVTEKGKDVELRCDPISGHTALYWYRQSLGQGLEFLIYFQGNSAPDKSGLPSDRFSAERTGGSVSTLTIQRTQQEDSAVYLCASSLKDRASNEQFFGPGTRLTVL.

This sequence joins TRBV4-1 and TRBJ2-1, with TRBD2 matching 9 bases. With V trimmed by 2 bases and J by 7 bases, 9 bases remained unmatched. The germline gives CDR1 MGHRA, CDR2 YSYEKL. The CDR3 contains 16 residues. CDR3 nucleotides: TGCGCCAGCAGCCAACAGGGGCGGGGGGGCCTAAATGAGCAGTTCTTC. Protein sequence: CASSQQGRGGLNEQFF.

CDR3 in DNA: TGTGCCACCTACAGGGTCCCGGGCACTGAAGCTTTCTTT. This encodes CATYRVPGTEAFF. The rearrangement links TRBV7-9 to TRBJ1-1, with D possibly TRBD1 on 6 matching bases. This CDR3 comprises 13 residues. CDR1 is SEHNR, CDR2 FQNEAQ, per germline (reference sequence). The germline V and J ends were trimmed by 10 bases and 4 bases, with 16 bases remaining between them. Combining the CDR3 with reference TRBV7-9 and TRBJ1-1 gives the whole variable domain DTGVSQNPRHKITKRGQNVTFRCDPISEHNRLYWYRQTLGQGPEFLTYFQNEAQLEKSRLLSDRFSAERPKGSFSTLEIQRTEQGDSAMYLCATYRVPGTEAFFGQGTRLTVV.

The CDR3 is CATSSDRDPGNTIYF. CDR3 nucleotide sequence: TGTGCCACCAGCAGCGACAGAGACCCTGGAAACACCATATATTTT. The chain couples TRBV15 to TRBJ1-3; TRBD1 might be the D (5 bases). CDR1 is LNHNV, CDR2 YYDKDF, per germline (reference sequence). V lost 3 bases and J lost 2, with 11 bases in between. The CDR3 is 15 amino acids.

In DNA, the CDR3 is TGTGCCACCAGCCCTCCTGGGGGGTACGAGCAGTACTTC. This translates into CATSPPGGYEQYF. The genes are TRBV15 and TRBJ2-7; weak D call: TRBD2 (6 bases). The CDR3 loop spans 13 amino acids. The V and J ends lost 5 bases and 4 bases respectively, with 12 bases between them. Germline V gives CDR1 LNHNV, CDR2 YYDKDF (reference sequence).

The rearrangement uses TRBV5-1 and TRBJ2-7, with a tentative D call TRBD2 (5 bases). Germline lookup yields CDR1 SGHRS and CDR2 YFSETQ. Trimming pared 2 bases from V and 4 bases from J, leaving 10 bases between. This CDR3 has 13 amino acids. The DNA of the CDR3 is TGCGCCAGCAGCTTAATTACGGGATACGAGCAGTACTTC. Its protein product is CASSLITGYEQYF. The entire variable domain, with the rest obtained from reference TRBV5-1 and TRBJ2-7, is as follows: KAGVTQTPRYLIKTRGQQVTLSCSPISGHRSVSWYQQTPGQGLQFLFEYFSETQRNKGNFPGRFSGRQFSNSRSEMNVSTLELGDSALYLCASSLITGYEQYFGPGTRLTVT.

V gene TRBV29-1 combines with J gene TRBJ2-1, with D possibly matching TRBD2 (5 bases). The V end was cut by 0 bases, the J end by 1 base, with 13 bases between. CDR3 length: 16 residues. The germline V gene encodes CDR1 SQVTM and CDR2 ANQGSEA. CDR3 amino acids: CSVEDRAGVSYNEQFF. The DNA for the CDR3 is TGCAGCGTTGAAGATCGGGCCGGGGTGTCCTACAATGAGCAGTTCTTC.

The chain couples TRBV9 to TRBJ2-1; 13 nucleotides line up with TRBD2. CDR1 is SGDLS and CDR2 is YYNGEE in the germline V gene. With V trimmed by 4 bases and J by 8 bases, 9 bases remained unmatched. This CDR3 has 16 amino acids. The CDR3 protein is CASSPRSLAGGYEQFF. CDR3 in DNA: TGTGCCAGCAGCCCCAGGTCACTAGCGGGGGGGTATGAGCAGTTCTTC. Using reference TRBV9 and TRBJ2-1 for the parts outside the CDR3, the full variable domain is DSGVTQTPKHLITATGQRVTLRCSPRSGDLSVYWYQQSLDQGLQFLIQYYNGEERAKGNILERFSAQQFPDLHSELNLSSLELGDSALYFCASSPRSLAGGYEQFFGPGTRLTVL.

The rearrangement links TRBV28 to TRBJ2-4; D is possibly TRBD2 (6 bases). Deletions cut 3 bases from V and 9 bases from J, with 24 bases between. Per germline, CDR1 MDHEN and CDR2 SYDVKM. The CDR3 covers 17 residues. This CDR3 is CASSFSPGLRGAGIQYF. As DNA, the CDR3 is TGTGCCAGCAGTTTCTCACCGGGCCTCCGCGGGGCGGGCATTCAGTACTTC.

This CDR3 reads CASSWTSRGSGNQPQHF. CDR3 coding DNA: TGTGCCAGCAGCTGGACATCCCGGGGGTCGGGCAATCAGCCCCAGCATTTT. The rearrangement joins TRBV7-8 to TRBJ1-5, with TRBD1 as a possible D gene (5 bases). Trimming removed 4 bases at V and 2 bases at J, with 18 bases between. CDR3 length equals 17 residues. Germline V gives CDR1 SGHVS, CDR2 FQNEAQ.

The gene calls are TRBV7-2 and TRBJ2-5; 10 bases agree with TRBD2. The CDR3 spans 16 residues. The J segment lost 0 bases and the V segment lost 5 bases, leaving 6 bases of the junction unmatched. Germline V gene data show CDR1 as SGHTA and CDR2 as FQGNSA. The CDR3 coding sequence is TGTGCCAGCAGCCCCATAGCGGGAGGTTACCAAGAGACCCAGTACTTC. Amino acid sequence: CASSPIAGGYQETQYF.

V is TRBV15 and J is TRBJ2-7, with TRBD1 matching 10 bases. There are 15 residues in the CDR3. CDR1 and CDR2 from the germline V gene are LNHNV and YYDKDF (reference sequence). The junction had 8 bases not matched to a gene; V was cut back by 4 bases and J by 5 bases. In nucleotides, the CDR3 is TGTGCCACCAGCACTACGGACAGGGGGAACGACGAGCAGTACTTC. Its protein is CATSTTDRGNDEQYF.

This chain joins TRBV10-3 and TRBJ2-3, with 9 bases fitting TRBD2. V dropped 2 bases and J dropped 5; count of bases not matched to a gene: 8. The germline V gene encodes CDR1 ENHRY and CDR2 SYGVKD. CDR3 length equals 16 residues. As DNA, the CDR3 is TGTGCCATCAGTGAGACGGCGGGAGGGGCGGGAGATACGCAGTATTTT. Amino acid sequence: CAISETAGGAGDTQYF.

The CDR3 sequence is CASSLAPGSYNEQFF. Here the CDR3 DNA reads TGTGCCAGCAGTTTAGCCCCGGGGAGCTACAATGAGCAGTTCTTC. V and J are TRBV27 and TRBJ2-1, with D possibly being TRBD2 (5 bases). There are 15 residues in the CDR3. V shed 2 bases and J shed 3 bases, with 11 bases lying between them. CDR1 is MNHEY and CDR2 is SMNVEV in the germline V gene (reference sequence).

The gene calls are TRBV2 and TRBJ1-1; no clear D. Trimming stripped 3 bases from V and 1 base from J, with 12 bases between. This CDR3 has 15 amino acids. Germline CDR1 reads SNHLY; CDR2 reads FYNNEI. The CDR3 region has the DNA TGTGCCAGCAGTGAGAGTGGAGCAAGGAACACTGAAGCTTTCTTT. The encoded protein is CASSESGARNTEAFF.

DNA for the CDR3: TGCGCCAGCAGCTTGGAAGACCCTAGCTCTGGAAACACCATATATTTT. Translating gives CASSLEDPSSGNTIYF. The rearrangement uses TRBV5-1 and TRBJ1-3; D unresolved. The CDR3 is made up of 16 amino acids. Germline CDR1 SGHRS, CDR2 YFSETQ. The V and J ends lost 0 bases and 0 bases respectively, with 10 bases between them.

The gene calls are TRBV13 and TRBJ2-7; 9 bases fit TRBD1. The CDR3 extends over 16 amino acids. Per germline, CDR1 PRHDT and CDR2 FYEKMQ (reference sequence). Trimming removed 0 bases from V and 7 bases from J; junction bases left unmatched: 10. In DNA form, the CDR3 reads TGTGCCAGCAGCTTAGGCCTAGGACAGGGGACAGGGGAGCAGTACTTC. It specifies CASSLGLGQGTGEQYF.

V and J are TRBV28 and TRBJ2-2, with D perhaps TRBD2 (5 bases). Germline V gene sequence: CDR1 MDHEN, CDR2 SYDVKM. This CDR3 comprises 15 residues. With 5 bases removed from V and 6 bases from J, the gap between germline ends came to 16 bases. The CDR3, as DNA: TGTGCCAGCAGTGGGAGTCAGGCTGTCGCCGGGGAGCTGTTTTTT. It is translated as CASSGSQAVAGELFF.

The CDR3: CATSPTGDGYGYTF. DNA for the CDR3: TGTGCCACCAGCCCGACAGGGGACGGGTATGGCTACACCTTC. This sequence joins TRBV15 and TRBJ1-2; TRBD1 aligns across 8 bases. The CDR3 is 14 amino acids. V dropped 5 bases and J dropped 5; count of bases not matched to a gene: 7. Per the germline V gene, CDR1 is LNHNV and CDR2 is YYDKDF (reference sequence).

This rearrangement joins TRBV6-1 to TRBJ1-5; TRBD1 might be the D (5 bases). Per the germline V gene, CDR1 is MNHNS and CDR2 is SASEGT. Trimming removed 0 bases from V and 6 bases from J, with 15 bases in between. The length of the CDR3 is 16 residues. As DNA, the CDR3 is TGTGCCAGCAGTGAAGCCCCGGGGGGAGGGAGTCAGCCCCAGCATTTT. Its protein product is CASSEAPGGGSQPQHF.

This sequence joins TRBV30 and TRBJ2-7; 7 bases agree with TRBD1. V gave up 3 bases and J gave up 3 bases; unmatched junction bases: 5. CDR1 is GTSNPN and CDR2 is SVGIG in the germline V gene (reference sequence). The CDR3 runs 13 residues. CDR3 sequence reads: CAWRPGQFYEQYF. The CDR3 DNA follows: TGTGCCTGGAGACCGGGACAGTTCTACGAGCAGTACTTC.

The rearrangement joins TRBV7-6 to TRBJ2-7, with a possible D match to TRBD1 (5 bases). Trimming left V 5 bases short and J 2 bases short, with 10 bases between. The CDR3 covers 13 residues. The V gene's germline CDR1 is SGHVS and CDR2 FNYEAQ. This CDR3 reads CASSEDRTYEQYF. The CDR3 DNA reads TGTGCCAGCAGCGAAGACAGAACCTACGAGCAGTACTTC.